The 15 T cell receptor beta chains listed next were all sequenced from one sample in a study of blood T cell repertoires in COVID-19. Profiling relied on immunoSEQ multiplex PCR, and the TCRdb table lists in-frame clones only, not all of them. In the table there are 250,000 or so clones, 70% to 80% of which are singletons. The sample was peripheral blood. The source is an elderly woman with acute or convalescent COVID-19.

This clone occurred once. Other nucleotide sequences in the sample specify the same CDR3. V and J are TRBV9 and TRBJ1-5; 8 bases agree with TRBD1. V lost 0 bases to trimming and J lost 7 bases; unmatched junction nucleotides: 6. The CDR3 has 15 residues. Looked up from germline, CDR1 is SGDLS and CDR2 is YYNGEE. CDR3: CASSVGQGAGQPQHF. CDR3 sequence (DNA): TGTGCCAGCAGCGTAGGCCAGGGGGCGGGGCAGCCCCAGCATTTT.

The chain has TRBV6-5 and TRBJ2-7, with D tentatively TRBD2 (5 bases). The V end lost 10 bases, the J end lost 1 base, and 11 bases lay between the germline ends. Germline CDR1 and CDR2: MNHEY and SVGAGI. The CDR3 loop spans 12 amino acids. The chain's CDR3 is CATEGESYEQYF. The CDR3 DNA sequence: TGTGCCACTGAGGGAGAATCCTACGAGCAGTACTTC.

V and J are TRBV5-5 and TRBJ1-3; D might be TRBD1 (6 bases). The V gene lost 0 bases and the J gene lost 3 bases, with 13 bases spanning the gap. CDR3 length equals 16 residues. The germline V gene has CDR1 SGHKS and CDR2 YYEKEE (reference sequence). The CDR3 bases are TGTGCCAGCAGCTTGGCCACCTACAGGGTTGGAAACACCATATATTTT. It translates to CASSLATYRVGNTIYF.

In its sample, this clone was seen a few times. The chain combines TRBV2 with TRBJ2-3, with 8 bases identical to TRBD2. The CDR3 sequence is 16 residues long. CDR1 is SNHLY and CDR2 is FYNNEI in the germline V gene. V dropped 1 base and J dropped 2; count of bases not matched to a gene: 5. CDR3 sequence: CASSEGSGSNTDTQYF. The CDR3 region has the DNA TGTGCCAGCAGTGAAGGGAGCGGGAGTAACACAGATACGCAGTATTTT.

This clone has just a few counts. The V call is TRBV28, the J call TRBJ1-1; D might be TRBD1 (6 bases). Per the germline V gene, CDR1 is MDHEN and CDR2 is SYDVKM. V lost 5 bases and J 4 bases, leaving 20 bases between the germline ends. CDR3 length: 16 residues. In DNA, the CDR3 is TGTGCCAGCAGTCCCACACGATTCAGGGGATTCACTGAAGCTTTCTTT. This codes for CASSPTRFRGFTEAFF.

V and J are TRBV7-2 and TRBJ2-2; the D gene is possibly TRBD2 (5 bases). V was clipped by 7 bases and J by 1 base, with 13 bases between them. The germline gives CDR1 SGHTA, CDR2 FQGNSA. CDR3 size: 15 residues. The CDR3 DNA sequence: TGTGCCAGCATTGTAGCGCCTTTGAACACCGGGGAGCTGTTTTTT. The encoded protein is CASIVAPLNTGELFF.

This sequence joins TRBV6-5 and TRBJ1-2; possible D gene TRBD1, 5 bases. Germline V gene data show CDR1 as MNHEY and CDR2 as SVGAGI. The CDR3 is 12 amino acids. Trimming took 7 bases from V and 8 from J, leaving 14 bases between them. The CDR3 nucleotides are TGTGCCAGCACCTCGGGGGGAGGGGGCTACACCTTC. Translated: CASTSGGGGYTF.

The V and J genes are TRBV13 and TRBJ2-3, with TRBD1 matching 9 bases. Germline V gene lookup returns CDR1 PRHDT and CDR2 FYEKMQ (reference sequence). The CDR3 runs 15 residues. V trimming: 1 base; J trimming: 4 bases; junction bases outside the gene matches: 3. Here the CDR3 reads CASSLEGQGSDTQYF. CDR3 DNA: TGTGCCAGCAGCTTAGAAGGACAGGGGTCAGATACGCAGTATTTT.

In nucleotides, the CDR3 is TGTGCCGGACTAAAAGGGTGCGGTGACGAGCAGTACTTC. It codes for CAGLKGCGDEQYF. The J gene is TRBJ2-7, the V gene TRBV19; D is possibly TRBD2 (6 bases). Germline V gives CDR1 LNHDA, CDR2 SQIVND (reference sequence). This CDR3 is built from 13 residues. Trimming cost V 11 bases and J 5 bases, with 19 bases left between them.

CDR3 protein: CASSLAGQGGNTIYF. Written as DNA, the CDR3 is TGTGCCAGCAGCTTAGCGGGACAGGGAGGAAACACCATATATTTT. This chain uses TRBV7-9 with TRBJ1-3; 9 nucleotides align to TRBD1. The CDR3 sequence is 15 residues long. After removal of 0 bases from V and 4 bases from J, the junction contained 1 base not matched to a gene. Germline lookup yields CDR1 SEHNR and CDR2 FQNEAQ (reference sequence).

This clone was seen a few times. The J gene is TRBJ1-6, the V gene TRBV7-2; 7 bases align to TRBD1. The CDR3 covers 14 residues. From germline, CDR1 is SGHTA and CDR2 FQGNSA. After removal of 3 bases from V and 9 bases from J, the junction contained 5 bases not matched to a gene. Here the CDR3 reads CASSLTGFSSPLHF. The CDR3 DNA follows: TGTGCCAGCAGCTTGACAGGGTTCTCTTCACCCCTCCACTTT.

This clone was seen only a few times. The chain combines TRBV6-5 with TRBJ1-2; 7 nucleotides align to TRBD1. CDR3 length: 16 amino acids. J was trimmed by 4 bases and V by 3 bases; bases with no gene match: 11. Germline values: CDR1 MNHEY, CDR2 SVGAGI. CDR3 protein: CASSYGTGQKSYGYTF. Here the CDR3 DNA reads TGTGCCAGCAGTTATGGGACGGGACAGAAATCCTATGGCTACACCTTC.

The chain couples TRBV10-3 to TRBJ2-1; 9 positions agree with TRBD1. Germline lookup yields CDR1 ENHRY and CDR2 SYGVKD. V lost 0 bases, J lost 12 bases, and 15 bases stayed unmatched. The CDR3 consists of 17 residues. The CDR3 DNA reads TGTGCCATCAGTGAGTCGGGGGGACAGGGCCCCAGTAAAGGGCAGTTCTTC. Amino acid sequence: CAISESGGQGPSKGQFF.

The chain couples TRBV29-1 to TRBJ2-7; 9 bases map to TRBD2. CDR3 length equals 15 residues. CDR1 SQVTM and CDR2 ANQGSEA come from the germline V gene. V dropped 4 bases and J dropped 0; count of bases not matched to a gene: 7. Written as DNA, the CDR3 is TGCAGCGTTGTGCCCACTAGCGGGCCCTCCTACGAGCAGTACTTC. This codes for CSVVPTSGPSYEQYF.

The chain couples TRBV12-3 or TRBV12-4 to TRBJ1-1, with D maybe TRBD1 (6 bases). The CDR3 extends over 13 amino acids. Trimming shortened V by 7 bases and J by 7 bases, and 16 bases separated the two germline ends. CDR3 loop: CASTVDRLSEAFF. CDR3 nucleotide sequence: TGTGCCAGCACCGTCGACAGGCTCAGTGAAGCTTTCTTT.